This T cell receptor (beta chain) was profiled in a study of T cell changes during pregnancy in multiple sclerosis. Method: immunoSEQ multiplex PCR; TCRdb's copy keeps in-frame clones and lacks some. The sample shows 49,000 or so clones, around 94% of them seen only once. The sequence came from a female donor in good health, enrolled as a control in a pregnancy study. The sequenced sample was CD4+ T cells from peripheral blood mononuclear cells, obtained in the second trimester of pregnancy.

CDR3 DNA sequence: TGTGCCAGCAGCTTCCTTCTCTCCACCGGGGAGCTGTTTTTT. Residues: CASSFLLSTGELFF. The rearrangement uses TRBV7-3 and TRBJ2-2; D is unresolved. The CDR3 extends over 14 amino acids. Looked up from germline, CDR1 is SGHTA and CDR2 is FQGTGA. Trimming took off 3 bases at V and 4 bases at J, with 9 bases between the two ends.